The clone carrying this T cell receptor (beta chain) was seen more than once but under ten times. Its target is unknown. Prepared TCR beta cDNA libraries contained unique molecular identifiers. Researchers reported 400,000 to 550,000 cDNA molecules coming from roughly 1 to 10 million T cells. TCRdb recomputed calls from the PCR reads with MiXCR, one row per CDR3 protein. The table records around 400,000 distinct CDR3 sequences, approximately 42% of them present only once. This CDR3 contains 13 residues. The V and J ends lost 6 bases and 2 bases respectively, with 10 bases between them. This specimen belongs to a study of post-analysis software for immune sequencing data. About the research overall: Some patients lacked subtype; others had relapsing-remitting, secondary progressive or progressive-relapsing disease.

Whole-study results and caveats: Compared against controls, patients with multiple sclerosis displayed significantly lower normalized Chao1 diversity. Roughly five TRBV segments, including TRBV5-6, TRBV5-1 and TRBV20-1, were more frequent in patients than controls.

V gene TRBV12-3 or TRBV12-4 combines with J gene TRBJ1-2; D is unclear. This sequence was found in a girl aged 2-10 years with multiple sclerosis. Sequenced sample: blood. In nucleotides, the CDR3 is TGTGCCAGCAGCACAAGTGGAAACTATGGCTACACCTTC. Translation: CASSTSGNYGYTF.